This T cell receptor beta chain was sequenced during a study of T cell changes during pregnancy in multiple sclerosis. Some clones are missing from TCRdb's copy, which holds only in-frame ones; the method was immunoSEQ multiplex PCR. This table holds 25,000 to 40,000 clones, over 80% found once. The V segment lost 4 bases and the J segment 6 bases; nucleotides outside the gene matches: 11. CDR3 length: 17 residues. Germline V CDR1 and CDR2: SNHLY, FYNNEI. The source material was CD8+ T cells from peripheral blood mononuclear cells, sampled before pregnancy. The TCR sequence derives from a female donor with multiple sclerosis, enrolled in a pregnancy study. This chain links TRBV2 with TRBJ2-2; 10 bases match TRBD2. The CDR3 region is CASSVGLAGARAGELFF. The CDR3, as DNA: TGTGCCAGCAGTGTTGGTCTAGCGGGGGCTAGGGCCGGGGAGCTGTTTTTT.